Described below is a single T cell receptor beta chain sequence and its context. The antigen is not known. This entry comes from a study of STAT5B mutations in CD4+ large granular lymphocyte leukemia. Overall study results and limits: Patient CD4-sorted repertoires stayed more clonal than healthy ones after leukemic-clone removal.

Method: immunoSEQ multiplex PCR; TCRdb's copy keeps in-frame clones and lacks some. The data contain approximately 4,400 clones, about four fifths of them singletons. Either unselected PBMC or bead-purified CD4+, CD4+CD8+, CD57+ or CD56+ cells were sequenced. Trimming removed 1 base from V and 1 base from J, with 7 bases in between. Looked up from germline, CDR1 is LNHDA and CDR2 is SQIVND (reference sequence). This CDR3 has 14 residues. The sample was PBMCs. The source is a man in his sixties or seventies with CD4+ T-cell large granular lymphocyte leukemia. The chain employs TRBV19 and TRBJ2-5; D not certain. The DNA for the CDR3 is TGTGCCAGTAGTATAGGTGTCAGCCAAGAGACCCAGTACTTC. It translates to CASSIGVSQETQYF.